This entry lists 28 T cell receptor beta chains sequenced from one sample in a study of tumor-infiltrating lymphocytes in primary liver carcinoma. A primer in the constant region served to generate TCR beta cDNA from approximately 500 ng of total RNA. Libraries for TCR beta were built through three nested multiplex PCR rounds, which together made up a slightly modified ARM-PCR procedure. For around 9 cycles apiece, the opening two PCR rounds ran with TRBV1-TRBV30 forward primers and a C-beta reverse primer. TCRdb processed the multiplex PCR reads anew with MiXCR; each CDR3 protein has one entry. The table includes over 250,000 distinct CDR3 sequences, around 50% detected once. Blood RNA originated from unsorted whole blood, with germline DNA additionally extracted. The sequenced sample was peripheral blood. These receptors originate from a woman aged 25 to 39 with primary liver carcinoma and hepatitis B virus infection.

V usage is TRBV7-9 and J usage is TRBJ2-1; 8 bases fit TRBD1. CDR1 is SEHNR and CDR2 is FQNEAQ in the germline V gene (reference sequence). This CDR3 region has 15 residues. Trimming took 5 bases from V and 8 from J; bases not matched to a gene: 11. The CDR3 DNA follows: TGTGCCAGCAGCCAACGGACAGGGAGGAACGATGAGCAGTTCTTC. Encoded protein: CASSQRTGRNDEQFF.

Worth noting for this clonotype: The junction departs from the called germline gene at one end, perhaps through a read error. This chain links TRBV29-1 with TRBJ2-1, with D hard to call. Germline V gene lookup returns CDR1 SQVTM and CDR2 ANQGSEA. The CDR3 runs 12 residues. The CDR3 loop reads CSVLADYNEKFF. CDR3 nucleotide sequence: TGCAGCGTATTAGCAGATTACAATGAGAAGTTCTTC.

This chain joins TRBV28 and TRBJ1-5; 7 bases fit TRBD1. Trimming removed 10 bases from V and 2 bases from J; junction bases left unmatched: 11. Looked up from germline, CDR1 is MDHEN and CDR2 is SYDVKM. There are 15 residues in the CDR3. This CDR3 reads CATKGGARGNQPQHF. CDR3 nucleotide sequence: TGTGCCACTAAAGGGGGCGCGCGAGGCAATCAGCCCCAGCATTTT.

V usage is TRBV7-9 and J usage is TRBJ2-3; 8 positions match TRBD1. Germline-derived CDR1 and CDR2 are SEHNR and FQNEAQ (reference sequence). V shed 6 bases and J 14 bases; nucleotides not matched to a gene: 10. The CDR3 runs 12 residues. CDR3 DNA: TGTGCCAGCAGTTCGGGACAGGTGTCGAGGTATTTT. It encodes CASSSGQVSRYF.

This clonotype was picked up many times. The V call is TRBV12-3 or TRBV12-4, the J call TRBJ2-2; 10 nucleotides align to TRBD2. Losses at the gene ends were 6 bases for V and 3 bases for J; bases not matched to a gene: 10. CDR3 length equals 17 residues. The CDR3 here is CASSLPASGSDTGELFF. The CDR3 DNA sequence: TGTGCCAGCAGCTTACCGGCTAGCGGGAGCGACACCGGGGAGCTGTTTTTT.

For this clonotype: A much more abundant neighbour one base away suggests this may be a read error. The V and J genes are TRBV12-3 or TRBV12-4 and TRBJ1-2, with 7 positions matching TRBD1. Trimming at V came to 5 bases and at J to 7 bases, leaving 10 bases not matched to a gene. The CDR3 is made up of 14 amino acids. The CDR3 DNA reads TGTGCCAGCAGTCTGACAGGGATGGGCTTTGGCTACACCTTC. As protein: CASSLTGMGFGYTF.

This clonotype was found many times. This rearrangement joins TRBV11-2 to TRBJ2-1, with a possible D match to TRBD2 (5 bases). The CDR3 length is 15 residues. Germline-derived CDR1 and CDR2 are SGHAT and FQNNGV. Trimming left V 5 bases short and J 8 bases short, with 19 bases between. CDR3 sequence (DNA): TGTGCCAGCAGCCTGACTAATAGGCCTTCGGATGAGCAGTTCTTC. Its translation: CASSLTNRPSDEQFF.

Notes on this clonotype: Since a much larger clone is just one base distant, this may be a read error. This chain uses TRBV12-3 or TRBV12-4 with TRBJ2-2; possibly TRBD1 or TRBD2 for D (6 bases each). The CDR3 runs to 16 residues. Here the CDR3 reads CASSPFRQGTGGELLF. The CDR3 nucleotides are TGTGCCAGCAGCCCATTTCGCCAGGGGACGGGCGGGGAGCTGCTTTTT.

In this sample, this clonotype turned up a few times. The J gene is TRBJ2-1, the V gene TRBV5-6; the match to TRBD1 covers 11 bases. The trim removed 4 bases at V and 6 bases at J, leaving 3 bases unmatched. The germline V gene has CDR1 SGHDT and CDR2 YYEEEE. This CDR3 spans 14 amino acids. In DNA form, the CDR3 reads TGTGCCAGCAGCCTCGGACAGGGGGCCAATGAGCAGTTCTTC. Protein: CASSLGQGANEQFF.

A remark on this clonotype: Given the absence of the conserved phenylalanine or tryptophan at the CDR3 end, a read error is likely. The rearrangement uses TRBV11-2 and TRBJ1-1, with a tentative D call TRBD1 (6 bases). The V end lost 3 bases, the J end lost 8 bases, and 25 bases lay between the germline ends. The germline gives CDR1 SGHAT, CDR2 FQNNGV. There are 17 residues in the CDR3. For the CDR3, the DNA is TGTGCCAGCAGCTTTGACAGGACGAACTCTCTTTATTCCGAAGCTTTCTCT. Translated, it gives CASSFDRTNSLYSEAFS.

The genes are TRBV7-9 and TRBJ2-7, with no clear D. The ends were cut back, 5 bases at V and 3 bases at J, with 14 bases in the middle. The CDR3 loop spans 14 amino acids. Germline loops: CDR1 SEHNR, CDR2 FQNEAQ (reference sequence). In nucleotides, the CDR3 is TGTGCCAGCAGCCCAGCGAATCCGGACTACGAGCAGTACTTC. This translates into CASSPANPDYEQYF.

Regarding this clonotype: At one end, the junction sequence differs from germline, possibly due to a read error. The rearrangement uses TRBV11-2 and TRBJ2-2, with D perhaps matching TRBD2 (6 bases). This CDR3 is 13 amino acids long. Per the germline V gene, CDR1 is SGHAT and CDR2 is FQNNGV. CDR3 amino acids: CASCFEAGGELFF. The DNA of the CDR3 is TGTGCCAGCTGCTTTGAGGCCGGCGGGGAGCTGTTTTTC.

Notes on this clonotype: It may be a read error: a sequence one base away is much more abundant. V gene TRBV4-2 combines with J gene TRBJ2-7; tentatively, D is TRBD2 (6 bases). There are 14 residues in the CDR3. V gave up 4 bases and J gave up 1 base, with 11 bases separating them. Germline V gene data show CDR1 as LGHNA and CDR2 as YNFKEQ. DNA for the CDR3: TGTGCCAGCAGCCCGGGAGTAGGTTCCTACGAGCAGTACTTC. Protein sequence: CASSPGVGSYEQYF.

V and J are TRBV5-1 and TRBJ2-7; D uncertain. CDR1 and CDR2 (germline): SGHRS, YFSETQ. The V gene lost 4 bases and the J gene lost 3 bases, with 23 bases spanning the gap. This CDR3 is built from 17 residues. The CDR3 spells CASSLNTAGQARYEQYF. CDR3 nucleotide sequence: TGCGCCAGCAGCCTTAATACCGCCGGCCAGGCTCGCTACGAGCAGTACTTC.

The table lists this clonotype with a few counts. The chain links TRBV6-1 to TRBJ1-2; D is ambiguous. CDR1 and CDR2 from the germline V gene are MNHNS and SASEGT. The CDR3 totals 15 residues. Trimming took 7 bases from V and 0 from J, leaving 15 bases between them. The CDR3 DNA reads as TGTGCCAGCACCTTGACGGCCATGGCTAACTATGGCTACACCTTC. Its protein is CASTLTAMANYGYTF.

The chain combines TRBV28 with TRBJ1-1; D remains unclear. Germline CDR1 and CDR2: MDHEN and SYDVKM. The CDR3 length is 11 residues. Between the trimmed V and J ends, which lost 2 bases and 11 bases, there was a span of 9 bases. The CDR3 is CASSLPSLAFF. CDR3 coding DNA: TGTGCCAGCAGTTTACCGTCTCTGGCTTTCTTT. Supplemented by reference TRBV28 and TRBJ1-1, the full variable domain reads DVKVTQSSRYLVKRTGEKVFLECVQDMDHENMFWYRQDPGLGLRLIYFSYDVKMKEKGDIPEGYSVSREKKERFSLILESASTNQTSMYLCASSLPSLAFFGQGTRLTVV.

Note on this clonotype: One end of the junction does not line up with germline, which may come from a read error. V usage is TRBV4-3 and J usage is TRBJ2-7; maybe TRBD2 (5 bases). The CDR3 length is 17 residues. CDR1 is LGHNA, CDR2 YSLEER, per germline. CDR3 nucleotides: TGCACCAGCAGCCATAACAGCGGTGGGATCGGCTCCAACGAGCAGTACTTC. It codes for CTSSHNSGGIGSNEQYF.

This clonotype was counted between two and nine times. The rearrangement uses TRBV4-1 and TRBJ1-2; D is possibly TRBD1 (5 bases). Trimming removed 0 bases at V and 0 bases at J, with 11 bases between. The length of the CDR3 is 16 residues. CDR1 and CDR2 from the germline V gene are MGHRA and YSYEKL. Here the CDR3 DNA reads TGCGCCAGCAGCCAAGATTACGGGGCCGCTAACTATGGCTACACCTTC. Its translation is CASSQDYGAANYGYTF.

A few counts support this clonotype. The V gene is TRBV7-9, the J gene TRBJ2-7; D gene ambiguous. Germline lookup yields CDR1 SEHNR and CDR2 FQNEAQ (reference sequence). CDR3 size: 12 residues. Trimming removed 5 bases at V and 7 bases at J, with 12 bases between. This CDR3 reads CASSRSTVEQYF. In DNA form, the CDR3 reads TGTGCCAGCAGCCGTTCTACGGTGGAGCAGTACTTC.

This clonotype has a count of ten or more. The V call is TRBV14, the J call TRBJ1-1; no clear D. V gave up 4 bases and J gave up 0 bases, with 9 bases separating them. The CDR3 sequence is 14 residues long. Germline assignment: CDR1 SGHDN and CDR2 FVKESK. CDR3 nucleotides: TGTGCCAGCAGCCTGCCGGGCATGAACACTGAAGCTTTCTTT. The encoded protein is CASSLPGMNTEAFF.

In its sample, this clonotype was seen a few times. The chain has TRBV6-6 and TRBJ2-1; 7 bases align to TRBD2. V was clipped by 6 bases and J by 7 bases; unmatched bases: 9. The germline V gene has CDR1 MNHNY and CDR2 SVGAGI (reference sequence). The length of the CDR3 is 14 residues. The CDR3 is CASSLNGRMNEQFF. Written as DNA, the CDR3 is TGTGCCAGCAGCCTTAACGGGAGGATGAATGAGCAGTTCTTC.

This clonotype was picked up many times. The chain combines TRBV6-2 or TRBV6-3 with TRBJ2-1; 7 nucleotides agree with TRBD1. V lost 6 bases to trimming and J lost 0 bases; unmatched junction nucleotides: 5. Germline lookup yields CDR1 MNHEY and CDR2 SVGEGT. The CDR3 is 15 amino acids. In DNA form, the CDR3 reads TGTGCCAGCAGGCCGGGACAGAGCTCCTACAATGAGCAGTTCTTC. This encodes CASRPGQSSYNEQFF.

Notes on this clonotype: With a much larger clone just one base away, this may be a read error. The CDR3 bases are TGTGCCAGCAATTTACAGGGCGGCAATCAGCCCCAGCATTTT. This encodes CASNLQGGNQPQHF. The rearrangement joins TRBV12-3 or TRBV12-4 to TRBJ1-5, with D possibly TRBD1 on 6 matching bases. This CDR3 region has 14 residues.

About this clonotype: The junction departs from the called germline gene at one end, perhaps through a read error. CDR3 in amino acids: CAWRKLRSGVGNSIYF. Written as DNA, the CDR3 is TGTGCCTGGAGGAAGTTGAGGTCTGGGGTCGGAAACTCCATATATTTT. The chain combines TRBV30 with TRBJ1-3; D is ambiguous. In germline, CDR1 is GTSNPN, CDR2 SVGIG (reference sequence). CDR3 size: 16 residues. Looking up the rest from reference TRBV30 and TRBJ1-3 gives the full variable domain: SQTIHQWPATLVQPVGSPLSLECTVEGTSNPNLYWYRQAAGRGLQLLFYSVGIGQISSEVPQNLSASRPQDRQFILSSKKLLLSDSGFYLCAWRKLRSGVGNSIYFGEGSWLTVV.

With regard to this clonotype: A much bigger clone sits one base away, suggesting this may be a read error. The V and J genes are TRBV29-1 and TRBJ2-5, with a tentative D call TRBD2 (6 bases). The CDR3 extends over 13 amino acids. CDR1 SQVTM and CDR2 ANQGSEA come from the germline V gene. The CDR3 DNA reads as TGCAGCGCCGTGGGCGGGAATCAAGAGATCCAGTACTTC. Protein product: CSAVGGNQEIQYF. Drawing the rest from reference TRBV29-1 and TRBJ2-5, the complete variable domain is SAVISQKPSRDICQRGTSLTIQCQVDSQVTMMFWYRQQPGQSLTLIATANQGSEATYESGFVIDKFPISRPNLTFSTLTVSNMSPEDSSIYLCSAVGGNQEIQYFGPGTRLLVL.

This clonotype was seen just once. The chain links TRBV4-2 to TRBJ2-1, with a possible D match to TRBD1 (6 bases). V shed 2 bases and J shed 0 bases, with 11 bases lying between them. The V gene's germline CDR1 is LGHNA and CDR2 YNFKEQ. CDR3 length equals 16 residues. The CDR3 region is CASSQSPDSSYNEQFF. CDR3 DNA: TGTGCCAGCAGCCAATCCCCGGACAGCTCCTACAATGAGCAGTTCTTC.

With respect to this clonotype: A read error may be the cause here, since a much bigger clone is one base away. This rearrangement joins TRBV6-6 to TRBJ2-5; 10 bases line up with TRBD2. The germline CDR1 and CDR2 sequences are MNHNY and SVGAGI (reference sequence). The CDR3 covers 15 residues. In nucleotides, the CDR3 is TGTGTCAGCAGTTACCGGGGACTAGCGTACGAGACCCAGTACTTC. Translated: CVSSYRGLAYETQYF.

Remarks on this clonotype: One end of the junction does not line up with germline, which may come from a read error. This chain joins TRBV11-2 and TRBJ2-3, with TRBD2 as a possible D gene (5 bases). The CDR3 extends over 14 amino acids. CDR1 and CDR2 (germline): SGHAT, FQNNGV. This CDR3 reads CASSLEAGIDSQYF. The DNA for the CDR3 is TGTGCCAGCAGCTTAGAGGCGGGTATAGATTCGCAGTATTTT.